This T cell receptor (beta chain) derives from a study of cytomegalovirus exposure and HLA in healthy donors. Trimming cost V 4 bases and J 4 bases; bases outside gene matches: 13. Germline lookup yields CDR1 SGHTA and CDR2 FQGNSA. This CDR3 comprises 16 residues. 60 Vbeta and 13 Jbeta primers were used in PCR. The method was immunoSEQ multiplex PCR; TCRdb's version includes in-frame clones alone and lacks a portion of them. The data hold 150,000 to 200,000 clones, with about 88% observed a single time. The receptor comes from a woman aged 18-29 years in good health and CMV-seronegative. The sample taken for sequencing was PBMCs. This chain uses TRBV7-2 with TRBJ2-7; TRBD2 aligns across 7 bases. The DNA of the CDR3 is TGTGCCAGCAGCTCACGCTCTAGCGGTCTCAGGTACGAGCAGTACTTC. Translation: CASSSRSSGLRYEQYF.